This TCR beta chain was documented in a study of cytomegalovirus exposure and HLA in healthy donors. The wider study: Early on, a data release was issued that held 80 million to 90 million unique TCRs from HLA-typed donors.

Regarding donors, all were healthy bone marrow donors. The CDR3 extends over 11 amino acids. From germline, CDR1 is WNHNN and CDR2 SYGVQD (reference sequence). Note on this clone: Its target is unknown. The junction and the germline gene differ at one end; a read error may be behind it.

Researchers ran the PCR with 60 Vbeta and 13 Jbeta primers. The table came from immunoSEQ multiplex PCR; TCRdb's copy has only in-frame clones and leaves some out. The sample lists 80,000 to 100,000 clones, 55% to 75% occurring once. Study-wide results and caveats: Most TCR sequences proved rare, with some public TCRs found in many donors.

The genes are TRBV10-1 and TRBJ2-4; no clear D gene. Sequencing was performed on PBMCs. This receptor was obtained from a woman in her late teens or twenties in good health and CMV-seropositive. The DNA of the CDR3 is TGCGCCAGCAGTGACAGGAACAGTCAGTACTTC. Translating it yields CASSDRNSQYF.